This entry concerns a single TCR beta chain. Its cognate antigen is unknown. V shed 0 bases and J shed 7 bases, with 12 bases lying between them. This CDR3 has 14 amino acids. The data were taken from a study of cytomegalovirus exposure and HLA in healthy donors. As for the study in general: Among the 400 or so donors who were genotyped, over 70% fell in the genetic ancestry cluster that is associated with self-reported Caucasian donors.

Findings of the study overall: There were a few CMV-associated chains whose specificity for CMV antigens was confirmed in vitro. Presence/absence analyses took donor sequencing depth as roughly uniform. The only immune exposure information that was available was CMV serostatus.

PCR was performed using 60 Vbeta and 13 Jbeta primers. This table comes from immunoSEQ multiplex PCR, and its TCRdb copy is limited to in-frame clones, with some not included. There are 150,000 to 200,000 clones in the sample; approximately 78% occur only once, and approximately 1% lies in the top ten. The source material was PBMCs. This chain joins TRBV23-1 and TRBJ1-2, with D hard to call. Being an ORF, TRBV23-1 has a function that is uncertain. This TCR came from a girl between 2 and 10 years old in good health and CMV-seropositive. The CDR3 protein is CASSQSSGEGGYTF. Written as DNA, the CDR3 is TGCGCCAGCAGTCAATCATCAGGTGAGGGTGGCTACACCTTC.